This is a list of T cell receptor beta chains from one sample in a study of early T cells in non-severe SARS-CoV-2 infection. From the 5' RACE reads, TCRdb called clonotypes with MiXCR, one entry per CDR3 protein. The table lists some 40,000 distinct CDR3 sequences, less than 7% of them singletons, with 4% to 5.5% in the top ten. The source was whole blood, collected at baseline. Receptors were obtained from an adult who was a healthcare worker with PCR-confirmed SARS-CoV-2 infection or an uninfected control (not recorded which). Each CDR3 is given with its conserved first and last residue. The order of the fields is CDR3 protein, J gene, V gene.

CDR3aa: CASSLGVQETQYF; j_gene: TRBJ2-5; v_gene: TRBV7-3
CDR3aa: CASSQGHGFTGELFF; j_gene: TRBJ2-2; v_gene: TRBV5-6
CDR3aa: CASGTGIDQPQHF; j_gene: TRBJ1-5; v_gene: TRBV6-5
CDR3aa: CASSFGGSSYEQYF; j_gene: TRBJ2-7; v_gene: TRBV14
CDR3aa: CSANLPVANVLTF; j_gene: TRBJ2-6; v_gene: TRBV20-1
CDR3aa: CSARDLAGATQYF; j_gene: TRBJ2-7; v_gene: TRBV20-1
CDR3aa: CASSVSGTSYNEQFF; j_gene: TRBJ2-1; v_gene: TRBV5-1
CDR3aa: CASSLSGGGVVEQPQHF; j_gene: TRBJ1-5; v_gene: TRBV12-3/TRBV12-4
CDR3aa: CASSYRPPGSVGTGELFF; j_gene: TRBJ2-2; v_gene: TRBV6-5
CDR3aa: CASSLSLGFQETQYF; j_gene: TRBJ2-5; v_gene: TRBV5-1
CDR3aa: CASSPLAETQYF; j_gene: TRBJ2-5; v_gene: TRBV6-1
CDR3aa: CASKLEGGHETQYF; j_gene: TRBJ2-5; v_gene: TRBV12-3/TRBV12-4
CDR3aa: CASRGQGLSTDTQYF; j_gene: TRBJ2-3; v_gene: TRBV2
CDR3aa: CATQPLGRQFF; j_gene: TRBJ2-1; v_gene: TRBV12-3/TRBV12-4
CDR3aa: CSAGGDNTEAFF; j_gene: TRBJ1-1; v_gene: TRBV29-1
CDR3aa: CASSPGGGASYNEQFF; j_gene: TRBJ2-1; v_gene: TRBV5-6
CDR3aa: CASSGDPGETNYGYTF; j_gene: TRBJ1-2; v_gene: TRBV7-9
CDR3aa: CASSVGTIERQYF; j_gene: TRBJ2-7; v_gene: TRBV14
CDR3aa: CASSQDGTGNQPQHF; j_gene: TRBJ1-5; v_gene: TRBV4-3
CDR3aa: CASSQGRLAGGPEQYF; j_gene: TRBJ2-7; v_gene: TRBV3-1
CDR3aa: CASSHPALPYNEQFF; j_gene: TRBJ2-1; v_gene: TRBV12-3/TRBV12-4
CDR3aa: CASSTGTSSTDTQYF; j_gene: TRBJ2-3; v_gene: TRBV6-6
CDR3aa: CGTAGDTDTQYF; j_gene: TRBJ2-3; v_gene: TRBV6-1
CDR3aa: CSVDGLGSYEQYF; j_gene: TRBJ2-7; v_gene: TRBV29-1
CDR3aa: CASSFRQGRNSPLHF; j_gene: TRBJ1-6; v_gene: TRBV6-5
CDR3aa: CASKSLMGQDSGNTIYF; j_gene: TRBJ1-3; v_gene: TRBV10-2
CDR3aa: CASSFPGVHEQYF; j_gene: TRBJ2-7; v_gene: TRBV7-2
CDR3aa: CAIKGASYGYTF; j_gene: TRBJ1-2; v_gene: TRBV10-3
CDR3aa: CASSFSSGDTEAFF; j_gene: TRBJ1-1; v_gene: TRBV25-1
CDR3aa: CASSYPTRGEKLFF; j_gene: TRBJ1-4; v_gene: TRBV6-6
CDR3aa: CASSQTGEYTEAFF; j_gene: TRBJ1-1; v_gene: TRBV7-9
CDR3aa: CASSLTGMNQPQHF; j_gene: TRBJ1-5; v_gene: TRBV5-1
CDR3aa: CSASSHSSYEQYF; j_gene: TRBJ2-7; v_gene: TRBV20-1
CDR3aa: CASEEGRPKWEQFF; j_gene: TRBJ2-1; v_gene: TRBV6-6
CDR3aa: CASSESKLARDTQYF; j_gene: TRBJ2-3; v_gene: TRBV25-1
CDR3aa: CSANSGSMADTQYF; j_gene: TRBJ2-3; v_gene: TRBV20-1
CDR3aa: CASSLASREQYF; j_gene: TRBJ2-7; v_gene: TRBV7-9
CDR3aa: CASSHGALGYNEQFF; j_gene: TRBJ2-1; v_gene: TRBV3-1
CDR3aa: CASSITANYGYTF; j_gene: TRBJ1-2; v_gene: TRBV12-3/TRBV12-4
CDR3aa: CASSPRPRTERSYTF; j_gene: TRBJ1-2; v_gene: TRBV3-1
CDR3aa: CASSLEDRTIYEQYF; j_gene: TRBJ2-7; v_gene: TRBV5-1
CDR3aa: CASSPHRTTDEQYF; j_gene: TRBJ2-7; v_gene: TRBV12-3/TRBV12-4